The 10 T cell receptor beta chains below all came from one sample that was sequenced in a study of blood T cell repertoires in COVID-19. Method: immunoSEQ multiplex PCR; TCRdb's copy keeps in-frame clones and lacks some. The sample has under 200,000 clones, roughly 80% seen once. The sequencing input was peripheral blood. The receptors originated from a man aged 70-80 years with acute or convalescent COVID-19.

The chain joins TRBV15 to TRBJ2-5, with 11 positions matching TRBD1. V dropped 1 base and J dropped 11; count of bases not matched to a gene: 12. The germline V gene has CDR1 LNHNV and CDR2 YYDKDF (reference sequence). There are 16 residues in the CDR3. CDR3: CATSRGGTGGRVAQYF. DNA of the CDR3: TGTGCCACCAGCAGAGGAGGGACAGGGGGAAGGGTGGCGCAGTACTTC.

Concerning this clone: Other DNA sequences in the sample encode the same CDR3. The chain joins TRBV7-3 to TRBJ2-2; D is perhaps TRBD1 (5 bases). The CDR3 has 14 residues. CDR1 and CDR2 from the germline V gene are SGHTA and FQGTGA. Trimming took off 2 bases at V and 2 bases at J, with 6 bases between the two ends. This CDR3 reads CASSLGQNTGELFF. Written as DNA, the CDR3 is TGTGCCAGCAGCTTAGGACAAAACACCGGGGAGCTGTTTTTT.

For the CDR3, the DNA is TGTGCCAGCAGCTTGGTGGGAGGAATTGAAAAACTGTTTTTT. It is translated as CASSLVGGIEKLFF. The chain employs TRBV5-4 and TRBJ1-4, with D unclear. CDR1 is SGHNT, CDR2 YYREEE, per germline (reference sequence). The CDR3 sequence is 14 residues long. Trimming removed 0 bases from V and 7 bases from J, with 10 bases in between.

This clone came up once. The V call is TRBV5-1, the J call TRBJ1-5; weak D call: TRBD1 (5 bases). This CDR3 has 13 residues. CDR1 and CDR2 (germline): SGHRS, YFSETQ. Trimming took 4 bases from V and 4 from J, leaving 9 bases between them. The CDR3 spells CASSQGANQPQHF. The CDR3 DNA reads as TGCGCCAGCAGCCAAGGGGCAAATCAGCCCCAGCATTTT.

This clone occurred once. The genes are TRBV11-2 and TRBJ2-3; D is possibly TRBD2 (6 bases). Germline V gene data show CDR1 as SGHAT and CDR2 as FQNNGV. The germline V and J ends were trimmed by 1 base and 4 bases, with 21 bases remaining between them. There are 18 residues in the CDR3. The CDR3 bases are TGTGCCAGCAGCTTAGTTGGGGGAGGAACGTGGTCTTCAGATACGCAGTATTTT. It translates to CASSLVGGGTWSSDTQYF.

The V call is TRBV7-8, the J call TRBJ1-2, with D maybe TRBD1 (5 bases). The germline V and J ends were trimmed by 1 base and 2 bases, with 8 bases remaining between them. CDR1 SGHVS and CDR2 FQNEAQ come from the germline V gene. The CDR3 is 14 amino acids. DNA of the CDR3: TGTGCCAGCAGCTTAGTGGCAGGGAACTATGGCTACACCTTC. As protein: CASSLVAGNYGYTF.

The chain carries TRBV21-1 and TRBJ2-1; whether TRBD2, the table's D call, matches the DNA was not checked. TRBV21-1 is noted as a pseudogene. The CDR3 totals 15 residues. The CDR3 DNA follows: TGTGCCAGCAGCAAGGGACTAGCGGGAGAGAATGAGCAGTTCTTC. Protein product: CASSKGLAGENEQFF.

This clone was seen a handful of times. V is TRBV7-2 and J is TRBJ2-2; TRBD2 might be the D (6 bases). The CDR3 loop spans 15 amino acids. The V gene lost 6 bases and the J gene lost 6 bases, with 17 bases spanning the gap. Germline-derived CDR1 and CDR2 are SGHTA and FQGNSA. The CDR3 region has the DNA TGTGCCAGCAGGAACTGGGCGGAGGGGCCCGGGGAGCTGTTTTTT. Protein product: CASRNWAEGPGELFF.

The chain is built from TRBV28 and TRBJ1-2, with D unresolved. Trimming left V 1 base short and J 1 base short, with 7 bases between. Germline V CDR1 and CDR2: MDHEN, SYDVKM. This CDR3 region has 14 residues. The CDR3 nucleotides read TGTGCCAGCAGTTTATCCCGGGTTAACTATGGCTACACCTTC. This codes for CASSLSRVNYGYTF.

This clone was counted between two and nine times. V is TRBV7-6 and J is TRBJ2-1; TRBD2 aligns across 11 bases. Germline lookup yields CDR1 SGHVS and CDR2 FNYEAQ. This CDR3 spans 18 amino acids. V was pared by 2 bases and J by 0 bases, with 6 bases of the junction left unmatched. The CDR3 protein is CASSLTLAGGLSYNEQFF. As DNA, the CDR3 is TGTGCCAGCAGCTTAACTCTAGCGGGAGGCCTCTCCTACAATGAGCAGTTCTTC.